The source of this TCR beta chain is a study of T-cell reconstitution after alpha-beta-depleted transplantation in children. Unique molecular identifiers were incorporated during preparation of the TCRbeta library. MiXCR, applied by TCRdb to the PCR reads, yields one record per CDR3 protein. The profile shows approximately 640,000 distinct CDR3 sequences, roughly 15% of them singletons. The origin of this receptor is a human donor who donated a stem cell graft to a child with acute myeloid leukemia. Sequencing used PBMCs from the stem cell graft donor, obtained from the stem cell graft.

The CDR3 loop reads CASSFIGDPMGGYTF. In DNA, the CDR3 is TGTGCCAGCAGTTTTATCGGGGACCCGATGGGTGGCTACACCTTC. This rearrangement joins TRBV12-3 or TRBV12-4 to TRBJ1-2, with D perhaps matching TRBD1 (5 bases). The V end lost 3 bases, the J end lost 7 bases, and 18 bases lay between the germline ends. This CDR3 spans 15 amino acids.